This entry lists 12 T cell receptor beta chains sequenced from one sample in a study of T cells expressing NK-cell markers. TCRdb re-called the 5' RACE reads and gives one entry per CDR3 protein, without DNA. The listing records about 110,000 distinct CDR3 sequences. The sample consisted of blood T cells: a sorted CD56 or NKG2C T cell subset, CD4+ or CD8+ T cells, or bulk PBMC T cells (not recorded which). These receptors came from a woman between 18 and 69 years old in good health.

V and J are TRBV7-2 and TRBJ2-3; TCRdb gives TRBD1 as the D gene, but with no DNA this cannot be confirmed. Germline CDR1 reads SGHTA; CDR2 reads FQGNSA. The CDR3 totals 15 residues. Here the CDR3 reads CASSASTGYTDTQYF.

The chain combines TRBV19 with TRBJ2-1. CDR3 length: 13 amino acids. Germline values: CDR1 LNHDA, CDR2 SQIVND (reference sequence). The CDR3 reads CASSQTSPNEQFF.

CDR3 amino acids: CSGFLDTDTQYF. The chain combines TRBV29-1 with TRBJ2-3. This CDR3 has 12 amino acids. Germline V gives CDR1 SQVTM, CDR2 ANQGSEA.

The chain combines TRBV12-3 or TRBV12-4 with TRBJ1-5. The CDR3 runs 18 residues. The CDR3 sequence is CASSSFSGFMGGNQPQHF.

The CDR3 is CASTRGANQPQHF. The V and J genes are TRBV23-1 and TRBJ1-5. TRBV23-1 is given ORF status, its function remaining uncertain. CDR3 length: 13 amino acids.

This rearrangement joins TRBV28 to TRBJ2-7. Germline V CDR1 and CDR2: MDHEN, SYDVKM. The length of the CDR3 is 11 residues. This CDR3 is CASAYVDEQYF.

V is TRBV14 and J is TRBJ1-6. CDR1 SGHDN and CDR2 FVKESK come from the germline V gene. The CDR3 length is 15 residues. CDR3 amino acids: CASSQDRSWNSPLHF.

The chain carries TRBV27 and TRBJ2-1; the D call from TCRdb, TRBD1, cannot be confirmed without DNA. This CDR3 has 14 amino acids. Germline lookup yields CDR1 MNHEY and CDR2 SMNVEV (reference sequence). The CDR3 loop reads CASRRGSSYNEQFF.

This chain links TRBV10-2 with TRBJ2-1. CDR3 size: 12 residues. The germline CDR1 and CDR2 sequences are WSHSY and SAAADI. The CDR3 loop reads CASSELANEQFF.

This chain links TRBV14 with TRBJ2-7; the TCRdb D gene call, TRBD1, has no DNA to confirm it. The germline CDR1 and CDR2 sequences are SGHDN and FVKESK. The CDR3 runs 14 residues. The chain's CDR3 is CASSPPGQIYEQYF.

This chain uses TRBV7-9 with TRBJ2-2. Germline CDR1 reads SEHNR; CDR2 reads FQNEAQ (reference sequence). The CDR3 has 11 residues. The CDR3 reads CASSSPGELFF.

The chain links TRBV12-3 or TRBV12-4 to TRBJ2-3; TCRdb lists TRBD2, though no DNA is available to test this call. CDR3 length equals 19 residues. The CDR3 is CASSSSFGTSGGRGDTQYF.